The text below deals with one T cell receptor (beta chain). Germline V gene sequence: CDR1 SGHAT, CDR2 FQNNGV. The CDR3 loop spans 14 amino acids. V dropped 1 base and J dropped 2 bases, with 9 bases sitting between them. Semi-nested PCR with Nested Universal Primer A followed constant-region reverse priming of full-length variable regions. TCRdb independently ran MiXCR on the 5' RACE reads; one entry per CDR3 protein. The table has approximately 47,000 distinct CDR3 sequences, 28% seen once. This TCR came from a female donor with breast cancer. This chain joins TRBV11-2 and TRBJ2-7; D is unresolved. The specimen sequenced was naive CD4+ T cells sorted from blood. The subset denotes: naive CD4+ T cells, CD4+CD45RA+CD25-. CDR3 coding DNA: TGTGCCAGCAGCTTAGGATCAGGTCCCTACGAGCAGTACTTC. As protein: CASSLGSGPYEQYF. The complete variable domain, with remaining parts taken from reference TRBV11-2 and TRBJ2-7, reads EAGVAQSPRYKIIEKRQSVAFWCNPISGHATLYWYQQILGQGPKLLIQFQNNGVVDDSQLPKDRFSAERLKGVDSTLKIQPAKLEDSAVYLCASSLGSGPYEQYFGPGTRLTVT.